The clone carrying this T cell receptor (beta chain) was observed at least ten times. This sample was included in a study of Graves' ophthalmopathy and Graves' hyperthyroidism. The CDR3 runs to 17 residues. Trimming took off 8 bases at V and 0 bases at J, with 22 bases between the two ends. CDR1 is MDHEN, CDR2 SYDVKM, per germline. Scientists amplified the TCR beta CDR3 regions from RNA transcripts. The authors performed first-round RT-PCR with HTBI primers and then a second-round multiplex PCR. TCRdb ran MiXCR on the multiplex PCR reads and lists one entry per CDR3 protein. This table holds 400,000 to 450,000 distinct CDR3 sequences, roughly 21% found once.

V and J are TRBV28 and TRBJ2-5, with D possibly matching TRBD2 (6 bases). The sequenced sample was peripheral blood. This clonotype was sampled from a woman aged 18-29 years with stable Graves' hyperthyroidism. The CDR3 loop is CASPPLGGIVNQETQYF. The DNA for the CDR3 is TGTGCCAGCCCCCCGCTCGGCGGGATAGTCAACCAAGAGACCCAGTACTTC.